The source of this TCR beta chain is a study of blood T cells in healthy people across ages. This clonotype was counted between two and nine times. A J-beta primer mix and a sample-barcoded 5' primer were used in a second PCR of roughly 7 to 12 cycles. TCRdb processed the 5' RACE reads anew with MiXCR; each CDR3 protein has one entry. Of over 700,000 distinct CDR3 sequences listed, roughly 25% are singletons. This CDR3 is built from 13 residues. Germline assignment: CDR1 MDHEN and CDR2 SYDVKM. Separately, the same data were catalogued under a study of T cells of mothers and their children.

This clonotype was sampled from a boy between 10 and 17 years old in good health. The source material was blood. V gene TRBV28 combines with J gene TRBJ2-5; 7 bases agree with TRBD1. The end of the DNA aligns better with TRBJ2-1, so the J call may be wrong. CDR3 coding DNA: TGTGCCACCAAAGGGGGCTTGCCGAATGAGCAGTTCTTC. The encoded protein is CATKGGLPNEQFF.